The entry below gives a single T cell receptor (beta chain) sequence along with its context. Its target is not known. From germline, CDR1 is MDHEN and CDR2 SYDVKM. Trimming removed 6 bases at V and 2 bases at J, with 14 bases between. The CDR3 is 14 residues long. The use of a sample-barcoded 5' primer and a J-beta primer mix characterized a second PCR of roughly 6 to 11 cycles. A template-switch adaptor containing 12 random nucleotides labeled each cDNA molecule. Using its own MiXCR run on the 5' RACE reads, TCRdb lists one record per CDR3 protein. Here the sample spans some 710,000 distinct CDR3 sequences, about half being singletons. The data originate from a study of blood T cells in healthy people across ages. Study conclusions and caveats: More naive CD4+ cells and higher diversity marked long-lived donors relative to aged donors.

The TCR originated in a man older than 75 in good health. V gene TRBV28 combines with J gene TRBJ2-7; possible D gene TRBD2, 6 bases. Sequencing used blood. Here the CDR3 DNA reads TGTGCCAGCAGGAAGGAGGGACTTACCTACGAGCAGTACTTC. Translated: CASRKEGLTYEQYF.